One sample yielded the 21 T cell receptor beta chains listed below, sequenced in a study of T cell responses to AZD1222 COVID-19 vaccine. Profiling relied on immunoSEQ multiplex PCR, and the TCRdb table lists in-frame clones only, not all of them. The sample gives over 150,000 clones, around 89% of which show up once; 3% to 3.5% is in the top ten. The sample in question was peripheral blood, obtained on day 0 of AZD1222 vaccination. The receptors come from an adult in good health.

CDR3 DNA sequence: TGCGCCAGCAGCCAAGAAGGAGGGGTAAGCTCCTACGAGCAGTACTTC. The encoded protein is CASSQEGGVSSYEQYF. The chain employs TRBV4-3 and TRBJ2-7; D is possibly TRBD2 (6 bases). The CDR3 loop spans 16 amino acids. The germline CDR1 and CDR2 sequences are LGHNA and YSLEER. V gave up 0 bases and J gave up 0 bases, with 12 bases separating them.

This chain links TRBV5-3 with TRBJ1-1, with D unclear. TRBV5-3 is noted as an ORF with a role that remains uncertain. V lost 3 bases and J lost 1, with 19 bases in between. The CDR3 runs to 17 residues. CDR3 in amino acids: CARSSPARTWPNTEAFF. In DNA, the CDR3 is TGTGCCAGAAGCTCCCCCGCAAGAACATGGCCGAACACTGAAGCTTTCTTT.

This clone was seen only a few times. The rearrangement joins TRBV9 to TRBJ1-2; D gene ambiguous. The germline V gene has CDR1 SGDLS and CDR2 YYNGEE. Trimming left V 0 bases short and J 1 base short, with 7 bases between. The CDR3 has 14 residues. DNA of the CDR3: TGTGCCAGCAGCGTAGCCACGGATAACTATGGCTACACCTTC. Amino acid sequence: CASSVATDNYGYTF.

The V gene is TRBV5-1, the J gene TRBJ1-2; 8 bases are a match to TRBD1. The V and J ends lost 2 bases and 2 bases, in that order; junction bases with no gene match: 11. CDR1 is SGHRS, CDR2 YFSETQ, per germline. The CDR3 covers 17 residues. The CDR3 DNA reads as TGCGCCAGCAGCTTTGGGGGTTTGACAGGGGTGAACTATGGCTACACCTTC. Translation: CASSFGGLTGVNYGYTF.

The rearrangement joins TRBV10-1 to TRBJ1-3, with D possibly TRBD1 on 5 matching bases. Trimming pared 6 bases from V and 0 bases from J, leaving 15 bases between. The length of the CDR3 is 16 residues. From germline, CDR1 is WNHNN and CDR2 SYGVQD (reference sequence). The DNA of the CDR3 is TGCGCCAGCAGGATCGACGGGGCCCCCTCTGGAAACACCATATATTTT. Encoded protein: CASRIDGAPSGNTIYF.

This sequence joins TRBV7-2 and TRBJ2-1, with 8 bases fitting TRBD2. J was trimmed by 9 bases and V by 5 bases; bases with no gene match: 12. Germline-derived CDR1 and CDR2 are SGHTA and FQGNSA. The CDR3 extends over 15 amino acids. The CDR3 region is CASSTAPGGLAEQFF. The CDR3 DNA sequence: TGTGCCAGCAGCACAGCCCCGGGGGGGCTGGCTGAGCAGTTCTTC.

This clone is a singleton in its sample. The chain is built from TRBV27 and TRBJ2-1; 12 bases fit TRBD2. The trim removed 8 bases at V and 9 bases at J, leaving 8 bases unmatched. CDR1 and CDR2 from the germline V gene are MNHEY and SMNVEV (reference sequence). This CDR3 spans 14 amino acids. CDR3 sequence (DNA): TGTGCCAGCTCTTCTAGCGGGGGGGCTAGTGAGCAGTTCTTC. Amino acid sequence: CASSSSGGASEQFF.

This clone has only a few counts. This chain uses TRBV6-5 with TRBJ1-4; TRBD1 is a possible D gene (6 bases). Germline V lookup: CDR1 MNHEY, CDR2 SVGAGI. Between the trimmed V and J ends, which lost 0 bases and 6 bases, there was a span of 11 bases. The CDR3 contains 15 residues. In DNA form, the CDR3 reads TGTGCCAGCAGTTACTCGAGGGGGGAGGATGAAAAACTGTTTTTT. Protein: CASSYSRGEDEKLFF.

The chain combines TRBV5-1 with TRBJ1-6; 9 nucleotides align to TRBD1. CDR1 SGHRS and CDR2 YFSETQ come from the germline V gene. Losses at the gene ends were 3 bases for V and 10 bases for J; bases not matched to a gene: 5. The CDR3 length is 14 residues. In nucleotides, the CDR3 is TGCGCCAGCAGCTGGGACAGGGAAGGCTCACCCCTCCACTTT. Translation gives CASSWDREGSPLHF.

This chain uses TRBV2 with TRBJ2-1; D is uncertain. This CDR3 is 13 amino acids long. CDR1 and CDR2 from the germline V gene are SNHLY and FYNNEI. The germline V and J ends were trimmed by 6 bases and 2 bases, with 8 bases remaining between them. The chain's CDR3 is CASRPEAYNEQFF. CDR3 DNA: TGTGCCAGCAGGCCTGAGGCCTACAATGAGCAGTTCTTC.

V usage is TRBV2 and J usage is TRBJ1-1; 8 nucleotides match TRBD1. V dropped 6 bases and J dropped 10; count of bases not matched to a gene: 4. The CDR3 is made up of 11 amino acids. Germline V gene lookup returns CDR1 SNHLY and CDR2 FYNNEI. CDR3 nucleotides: TGTGCCAGCAGCCAAGACAGGGGAGCTTTCTTT. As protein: CASSQDRGAFF.

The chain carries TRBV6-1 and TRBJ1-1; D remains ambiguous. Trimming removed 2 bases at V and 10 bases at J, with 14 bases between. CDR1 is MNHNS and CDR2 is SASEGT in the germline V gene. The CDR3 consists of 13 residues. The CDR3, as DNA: TGTGCCAGCAGTGAACGCCAGTCCCTCGGAGCTTTCTTT. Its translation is CASSERQSLGAFF.

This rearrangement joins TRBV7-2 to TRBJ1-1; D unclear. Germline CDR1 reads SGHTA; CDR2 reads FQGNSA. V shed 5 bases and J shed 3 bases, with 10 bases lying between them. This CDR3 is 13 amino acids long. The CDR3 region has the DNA TGTGCCAGCAGCGAACAACGGGACACTGAAGCTTTCTTT. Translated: CASSEQRDTEAFF.

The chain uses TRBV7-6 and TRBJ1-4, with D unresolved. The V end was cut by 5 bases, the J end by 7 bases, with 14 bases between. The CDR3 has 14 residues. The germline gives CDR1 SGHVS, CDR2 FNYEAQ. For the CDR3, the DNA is TGTGCCAGCAGCGCCCTCGGCGAGGGTGAAAAACTGTTTTTT. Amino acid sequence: CASSALGEGEKLFF.

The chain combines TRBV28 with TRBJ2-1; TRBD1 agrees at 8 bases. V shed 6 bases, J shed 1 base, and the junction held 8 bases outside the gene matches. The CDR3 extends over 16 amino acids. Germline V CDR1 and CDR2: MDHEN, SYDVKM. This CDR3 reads CASSGQGTSSYNEQFF. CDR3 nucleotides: TGTGCCAGCAGCGGACAGGGAACTTCGTCCTACAATGAGCAGTTCTTC.

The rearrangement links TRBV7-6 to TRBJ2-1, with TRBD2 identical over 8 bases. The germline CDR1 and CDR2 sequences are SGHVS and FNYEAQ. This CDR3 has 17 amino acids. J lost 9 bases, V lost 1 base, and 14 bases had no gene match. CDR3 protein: CASSLDHGGGLRVEQFF. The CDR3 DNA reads TGTGCCAGCAGCTTAGATCATGGCGGGGGGTTAAGGGTTGAGCAGTTCTTC.

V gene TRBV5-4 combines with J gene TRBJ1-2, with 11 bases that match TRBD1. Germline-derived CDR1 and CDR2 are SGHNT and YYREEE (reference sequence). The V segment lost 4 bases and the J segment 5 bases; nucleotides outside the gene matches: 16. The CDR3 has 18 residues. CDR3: CASSPASGQGASGYGYTF. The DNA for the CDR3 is TGTGCCAGCAGCCCAGCGTCAGGACAGGGGGCTTCCGGATATGGCTACACCTTC.

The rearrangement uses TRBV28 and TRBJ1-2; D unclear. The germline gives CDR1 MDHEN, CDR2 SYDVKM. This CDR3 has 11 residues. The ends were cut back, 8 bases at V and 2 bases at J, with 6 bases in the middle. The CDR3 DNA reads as TGTGCCAGCGGGTTAAACTATGGCTACACCTTC. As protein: CASGLNYGYTF.

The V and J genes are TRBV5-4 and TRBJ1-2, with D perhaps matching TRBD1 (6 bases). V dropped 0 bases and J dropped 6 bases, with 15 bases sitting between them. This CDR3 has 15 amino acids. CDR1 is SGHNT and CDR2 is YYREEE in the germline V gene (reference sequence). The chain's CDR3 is CASSLDFHRDDGYTF. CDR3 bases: TGTGCCAGCAGCTTGGATTTTCACAGGGACGATGGCTACACCTTC.

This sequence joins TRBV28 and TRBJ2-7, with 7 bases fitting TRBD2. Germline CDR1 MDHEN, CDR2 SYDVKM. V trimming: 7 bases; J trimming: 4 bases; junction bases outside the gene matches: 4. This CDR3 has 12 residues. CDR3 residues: CASTPGGYEQYF. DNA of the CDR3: TGTGCCAGCACCCCGGGGGGTTACGAGCAGTACTTC.

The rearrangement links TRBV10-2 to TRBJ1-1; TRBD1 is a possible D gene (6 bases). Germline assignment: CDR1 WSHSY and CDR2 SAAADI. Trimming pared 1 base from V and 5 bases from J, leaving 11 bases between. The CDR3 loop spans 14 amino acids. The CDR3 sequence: CASSELGARTEAFF. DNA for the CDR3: TGCGCCAGCAGTGAGTTGGGGGCTAGGACTGAAGCTTTCTTT.